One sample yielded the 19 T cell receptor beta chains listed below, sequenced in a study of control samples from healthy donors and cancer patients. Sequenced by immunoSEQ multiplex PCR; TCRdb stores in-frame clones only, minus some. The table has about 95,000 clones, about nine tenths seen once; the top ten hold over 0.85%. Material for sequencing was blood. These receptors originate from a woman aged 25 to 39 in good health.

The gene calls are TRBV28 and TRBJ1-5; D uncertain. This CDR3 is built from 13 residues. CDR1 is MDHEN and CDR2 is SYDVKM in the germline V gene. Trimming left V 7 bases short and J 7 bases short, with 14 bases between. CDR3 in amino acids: CASNLGGRQPQHF. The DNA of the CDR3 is TGTGCCAGCAATTTGGGAGGACGGCAGCCCCAGCATTTT.

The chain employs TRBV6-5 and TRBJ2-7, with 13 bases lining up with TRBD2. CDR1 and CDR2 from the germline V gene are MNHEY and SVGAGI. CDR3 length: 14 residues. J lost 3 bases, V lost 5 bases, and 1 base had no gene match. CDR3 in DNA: TGTGCCAGCAGTCGGACTAGCGGGAGCTACGAGCAGTACTTC. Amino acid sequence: CASSRTSGSYEQYF.

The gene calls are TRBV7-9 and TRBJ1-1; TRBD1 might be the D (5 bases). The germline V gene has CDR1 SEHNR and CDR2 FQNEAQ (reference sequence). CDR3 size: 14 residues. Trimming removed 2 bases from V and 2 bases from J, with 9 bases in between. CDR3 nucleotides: TGTGCCAGCAGCTTATTCGACAGTAACACTGAAGCTTTCTTT. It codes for CASSLFDSNTEAFF.

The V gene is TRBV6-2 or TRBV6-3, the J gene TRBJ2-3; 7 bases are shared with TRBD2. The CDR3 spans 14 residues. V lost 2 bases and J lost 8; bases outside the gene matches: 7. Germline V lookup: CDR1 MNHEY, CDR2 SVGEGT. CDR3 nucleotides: TGTGCCAGCAGTTACGGGGCGGGAGTAGGTACGCAGTATTTT. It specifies CASSYGAGVGTQYF.

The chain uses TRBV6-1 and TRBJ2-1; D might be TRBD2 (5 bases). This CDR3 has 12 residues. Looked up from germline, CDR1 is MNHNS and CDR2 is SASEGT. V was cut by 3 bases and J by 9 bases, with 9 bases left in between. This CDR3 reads CASSEQGLEQFF. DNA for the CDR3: TGTGCCAGCAGTGAGCAAGGACTTGAGCAGTTCTTC.

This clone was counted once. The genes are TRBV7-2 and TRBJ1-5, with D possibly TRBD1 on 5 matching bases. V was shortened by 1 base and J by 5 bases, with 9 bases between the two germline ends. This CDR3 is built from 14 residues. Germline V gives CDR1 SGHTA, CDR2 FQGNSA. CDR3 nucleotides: TGTGCCAGCAGCTTAGTGCAGGGTTATCAGCCCCAGCATTTT. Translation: CASSLVQGYQPQHF.

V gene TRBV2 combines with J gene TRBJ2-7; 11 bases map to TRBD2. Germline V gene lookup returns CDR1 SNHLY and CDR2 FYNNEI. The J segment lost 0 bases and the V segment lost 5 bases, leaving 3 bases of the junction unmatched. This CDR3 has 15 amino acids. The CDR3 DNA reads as TGTGCCAGCAGTACTAGCGGGGGAACCTCCTACGAGCAGTACTTC. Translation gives CASSTSGGTSYEQYF.

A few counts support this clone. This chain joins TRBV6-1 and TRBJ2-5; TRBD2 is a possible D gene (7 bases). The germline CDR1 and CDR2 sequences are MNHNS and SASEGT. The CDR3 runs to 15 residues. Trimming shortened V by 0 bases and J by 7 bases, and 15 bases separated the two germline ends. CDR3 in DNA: TGTGCCAGCAGTGAAGCGACGGGGGGCAAGGTGACCCAGTACTTC. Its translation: CASSEATGGKVTQYF.

Here the CDR3 DNA reads TGTGCCAGCAGCCCCACCGGGACAGGGGTGGACACCGGGGAGCTGTTTTTT. Translating it yields CASSPTGTGVDTGELFF. The chain uses TRBV7-3 and TRBJ2-2; 10 bases fit TRBD1. This CDR3 region has 17 residues. After removal of 5 bases from V and 3 bases from J, the junction contained 9 bases not matched to a gene. Germline CDR1 SGHTA, CDR2 FQGTGA.

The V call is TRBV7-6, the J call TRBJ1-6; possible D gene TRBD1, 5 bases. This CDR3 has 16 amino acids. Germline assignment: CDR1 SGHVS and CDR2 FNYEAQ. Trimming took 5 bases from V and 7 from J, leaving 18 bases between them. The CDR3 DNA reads TGTGCCAGCAGCCCCCCCCACCAGGGTAGAAATTCACCCCTCCACTTT. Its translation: CASSPPHQGRNSPLHF. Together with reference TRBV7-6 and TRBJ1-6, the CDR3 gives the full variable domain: GAGVSQSPRYKVTKRGQDVALRCDPISGHVSLYWYRQALGQGPEFLTYFNYEAQQDKSGLPNDRFSAERPEGSISTLTIQRTEQRDSAMYRCASSPPHQGRNSPLHFGNGTRLTVT.

Here the CDR3 DNA reads TGCAGTGCTAGTACCCGCGGGATAAAGAGCTCCTACGAGCAGTACTTC. Amino acids: CSASTRGIKSSYEQYF. V usage is TRBV20-1 and J usage is TRBJ2-7; tentatively, D is TRBD2 (6 bases). From germline, CDR1 is DFQATT and CDR2 SNEGSKA (reference sequence). Trimming removed 3 bases from V and 0 bases from J, with 18 bases in between. CDR3 length: 16 amino acids.

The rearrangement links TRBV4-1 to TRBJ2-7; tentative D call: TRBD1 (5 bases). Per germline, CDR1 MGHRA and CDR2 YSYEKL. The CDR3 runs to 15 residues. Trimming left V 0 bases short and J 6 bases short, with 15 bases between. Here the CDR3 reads CASSQDNAGPREQYF. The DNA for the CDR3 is TGCGCCAGCAGCCAAGATAACGCAGGGCCTCGCGAGCAGTACTTC.

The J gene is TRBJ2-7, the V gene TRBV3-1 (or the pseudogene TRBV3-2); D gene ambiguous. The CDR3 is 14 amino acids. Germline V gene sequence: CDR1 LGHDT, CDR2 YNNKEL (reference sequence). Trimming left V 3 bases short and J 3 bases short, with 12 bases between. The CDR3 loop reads CASSQYSPDYEQYF. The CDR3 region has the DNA TGTGCCAGCAGCCAGTATAGCCCCGACTACGAGCAGTACTTC.

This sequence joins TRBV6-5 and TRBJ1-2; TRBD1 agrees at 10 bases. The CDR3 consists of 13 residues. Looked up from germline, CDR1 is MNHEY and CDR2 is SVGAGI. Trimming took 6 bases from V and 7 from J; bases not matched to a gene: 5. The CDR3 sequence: CASSMDRGGGYTF. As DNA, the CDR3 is TGTGCCAGCAGCATGGACAGGGGGGGTGGCTACACCTTC.

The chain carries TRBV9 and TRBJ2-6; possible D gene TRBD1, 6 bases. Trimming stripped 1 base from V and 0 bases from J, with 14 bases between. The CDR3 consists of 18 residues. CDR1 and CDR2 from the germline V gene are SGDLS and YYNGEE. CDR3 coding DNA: TGTGCCAGCAGCGTAAAACGACAGGTTCTCTCTGGGGCCAACGTCCTGACTTTC. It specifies CASSVKRQVLSGANVLTF.

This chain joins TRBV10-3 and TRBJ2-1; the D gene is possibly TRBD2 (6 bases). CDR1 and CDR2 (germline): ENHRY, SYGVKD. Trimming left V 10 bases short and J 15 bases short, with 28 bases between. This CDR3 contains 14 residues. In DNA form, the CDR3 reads TGTGCCACCCTTGGATCCGGGACTGGGAGGATGGCGTTCTTC. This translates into CATLGSGTGRMAFF.

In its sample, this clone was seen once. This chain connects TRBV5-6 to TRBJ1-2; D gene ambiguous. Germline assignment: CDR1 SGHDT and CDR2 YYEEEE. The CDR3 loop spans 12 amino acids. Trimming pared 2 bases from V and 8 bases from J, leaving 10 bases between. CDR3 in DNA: TGTGCCAGCAGCTTAGCTAGGCTAGGCTACACCTTC. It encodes CASSLARLGYTF. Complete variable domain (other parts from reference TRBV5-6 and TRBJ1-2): DAGVTQSPTHLIKTRGQQVTLRCSPKSGHDTVSWYQQALGQGPQFIFQYYEEEERQRGNFPDRFSGHQFPNYSSELNVNALLLGDSALYLCASSLARLGYTFGSGTRLTVV.

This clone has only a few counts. This CDR3 reads CASSLGQTGREELFF. The CDR3 region has the DNA TGTGCCAGCAGCTTGGGGCAGACGGGCAGAGAGGAGCTGTTTTTT. The chain joins TRBV5-4 to TRBJ2-2; unclear D gene. Germline CDR1 is SGHNT and CDR2 is YYREEE (reference sequence). Deletions cut 0 bases from V and 10 bases from J, with 16 bases between. The CDR3 spans 15 residues.

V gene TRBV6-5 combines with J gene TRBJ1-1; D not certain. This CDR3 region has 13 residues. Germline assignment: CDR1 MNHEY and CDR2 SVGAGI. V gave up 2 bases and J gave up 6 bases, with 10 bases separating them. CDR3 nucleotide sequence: TGTGCCAGCAGTTACCCTCATGGGGCTGAAGCTTTCTTT. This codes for CASSYPHGAEAFF.